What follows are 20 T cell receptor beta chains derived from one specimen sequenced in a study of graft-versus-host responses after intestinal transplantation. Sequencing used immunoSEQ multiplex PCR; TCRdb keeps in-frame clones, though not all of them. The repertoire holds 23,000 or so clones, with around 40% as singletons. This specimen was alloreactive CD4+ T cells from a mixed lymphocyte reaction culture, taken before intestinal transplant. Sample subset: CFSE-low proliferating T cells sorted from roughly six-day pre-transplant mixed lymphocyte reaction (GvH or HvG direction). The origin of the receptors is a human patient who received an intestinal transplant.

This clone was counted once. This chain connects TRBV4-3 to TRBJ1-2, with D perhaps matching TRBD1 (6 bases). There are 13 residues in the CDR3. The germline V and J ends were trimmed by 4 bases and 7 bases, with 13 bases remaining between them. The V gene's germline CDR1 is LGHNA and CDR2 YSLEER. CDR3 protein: CASSRDRQVGYTF. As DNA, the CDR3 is TGCGCCAGCAGCCGCGACAGACAGGTTGGCTACACCTTC.

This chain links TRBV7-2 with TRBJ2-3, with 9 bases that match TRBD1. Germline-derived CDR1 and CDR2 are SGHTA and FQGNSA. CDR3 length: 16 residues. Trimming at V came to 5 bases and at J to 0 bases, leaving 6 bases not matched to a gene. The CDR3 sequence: CASSRDRGTSTDTQYF. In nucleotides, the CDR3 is TGTGCCAGCAGCAGAGACAGGGGGACTAGCACAGATACGCAGTATTTT. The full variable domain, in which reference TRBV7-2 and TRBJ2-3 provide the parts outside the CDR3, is GAGVSQSPSNKVTEKGKDVELRCDPISGHTALYWYRQSLGQGLEFLIYFQGNSAPDKSGLPSDRFSAERTGGSVSTLTIQRTQQEDSAVYLCASSRDRGTSTDTQYFGPGTRLTVL.

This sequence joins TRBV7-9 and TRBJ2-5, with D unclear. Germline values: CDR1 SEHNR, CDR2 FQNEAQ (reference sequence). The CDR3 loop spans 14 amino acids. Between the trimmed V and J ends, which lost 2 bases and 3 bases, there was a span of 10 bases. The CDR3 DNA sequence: TGTGCCAGCAGCTTACGGCCTGCGGAAGAGACCCAGTACTTC. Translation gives CASSLRPAEETQYF.

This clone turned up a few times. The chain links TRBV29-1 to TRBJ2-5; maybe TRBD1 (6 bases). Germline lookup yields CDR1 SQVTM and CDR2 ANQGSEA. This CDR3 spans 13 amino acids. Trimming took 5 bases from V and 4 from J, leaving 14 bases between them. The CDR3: CSVRQGPGETQYF. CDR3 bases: TGCAGCGTTCGTCAGGGGCCAGGAGAGACCCAGTACTTC.

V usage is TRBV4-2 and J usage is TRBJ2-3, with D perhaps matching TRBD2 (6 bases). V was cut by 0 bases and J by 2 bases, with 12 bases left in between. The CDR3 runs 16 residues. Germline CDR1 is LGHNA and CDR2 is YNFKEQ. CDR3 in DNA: TGTGCCAGCAGCCAAGATTTAGGGAGGTACACAGATACGCAGTATTTT. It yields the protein CASSQDLGRYTDTQYF.

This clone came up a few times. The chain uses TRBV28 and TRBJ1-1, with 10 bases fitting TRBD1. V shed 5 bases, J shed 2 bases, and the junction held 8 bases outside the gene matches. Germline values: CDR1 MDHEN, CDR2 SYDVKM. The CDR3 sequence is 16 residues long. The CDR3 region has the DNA TGTGCCAGCAGTGACCGGGACAGGGGATCCAACACTGAAGCTTTCTTT. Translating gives CASSDRDRGSNTEAFF. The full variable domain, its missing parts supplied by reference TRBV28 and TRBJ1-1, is DVKVTQSSRYLVKRTGEKVFLECVQDMDHENMFWYRQDPGLGLRLIYFSYDVKMKEKGDIPEGYSVSREKKERFSLILESASTNQTSMYLCASSDRDRGSNTEAFFGQGTRLTVV.

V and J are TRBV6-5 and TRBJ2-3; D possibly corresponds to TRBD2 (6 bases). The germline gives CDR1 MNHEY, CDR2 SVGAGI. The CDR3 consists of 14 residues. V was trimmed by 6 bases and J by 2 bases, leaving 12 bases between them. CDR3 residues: CASRRGRNTDTQYF. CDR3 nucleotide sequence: TGTGCCAGCAGGCGGGGACGCAACACAGATACGCAGTATTTT.

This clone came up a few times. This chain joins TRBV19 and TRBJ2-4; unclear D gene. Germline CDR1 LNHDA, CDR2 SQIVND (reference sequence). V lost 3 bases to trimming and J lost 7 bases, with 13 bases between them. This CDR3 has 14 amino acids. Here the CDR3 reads CASSINGAGNIQYF. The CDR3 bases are TGTGCCAGTAGTATTAACGGAGCCGGTAACATTCAGTACTTC.

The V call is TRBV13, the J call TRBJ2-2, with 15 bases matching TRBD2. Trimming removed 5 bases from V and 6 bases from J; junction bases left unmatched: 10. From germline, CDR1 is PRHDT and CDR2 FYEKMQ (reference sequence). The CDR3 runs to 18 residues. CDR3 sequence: CASSLPGLAGGGAGELFF. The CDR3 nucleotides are TGTGCCAGCAGCCTCCCGGGACTAGCGGGGGGCGGCGCCGGGGAGCTGTTTTTT. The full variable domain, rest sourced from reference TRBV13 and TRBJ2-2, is AAGVIQSPRHLIKEKRETATLKCYPIPRHDTVYWYQQGPGQDPQFLISFYEKMQSDKGSIPDRFSAQQFSDYHSELNMSSLELGDSALYFCASSLPGLAGGGAGELFFGEGSRLTVL.

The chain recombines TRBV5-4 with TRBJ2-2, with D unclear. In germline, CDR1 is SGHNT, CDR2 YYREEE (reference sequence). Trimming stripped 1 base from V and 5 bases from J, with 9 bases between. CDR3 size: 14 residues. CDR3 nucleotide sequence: TGTGCCAGCAGCTTGTGGGCTACGACCGGGGAGCTGTTTTTT. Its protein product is CASSLWATTGELFF.

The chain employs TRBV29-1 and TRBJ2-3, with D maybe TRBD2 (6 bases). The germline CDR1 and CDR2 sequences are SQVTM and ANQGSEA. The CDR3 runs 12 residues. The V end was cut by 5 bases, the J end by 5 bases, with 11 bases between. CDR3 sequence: CSVLGEVDTQYF. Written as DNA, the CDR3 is TGCAGCGTTTTGGGGGAGGTAGATACGCAGTATTTT.

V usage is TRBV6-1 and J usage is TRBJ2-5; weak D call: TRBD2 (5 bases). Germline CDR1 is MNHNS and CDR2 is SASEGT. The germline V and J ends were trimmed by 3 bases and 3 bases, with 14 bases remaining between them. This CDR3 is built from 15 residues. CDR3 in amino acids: CASSDGVGREETQYF. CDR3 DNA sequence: TGTGCCAGCAGTGATGGGGTAGGGAGAGAAGAGACCCAGTACTTC.

DNA for the CDR3: TGTGCCAGCATCGAATCCAACGGACAGGCACTGACCCAGTACTTC. Amino acids: CASIESNGQALTQYF. This chain uses TRBV6-1 with TRBJ2-5; 7 nucleotides line up with TRBD1. V lost 7 bases to trimming and J lost 7 bases; unmatched junction nucleotides: 15. This CDR3 is built from 15 residues. The V gene's germline CDR1 is MNHNS and CDR2 SASEGT.

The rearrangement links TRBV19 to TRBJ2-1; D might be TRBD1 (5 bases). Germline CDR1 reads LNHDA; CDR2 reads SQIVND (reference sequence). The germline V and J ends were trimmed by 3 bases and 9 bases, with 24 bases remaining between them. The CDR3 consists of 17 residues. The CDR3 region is CASSILVGRLYRGEQFF. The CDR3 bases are TGTGCCAGTAGTATTTTAGTCGGCCGGTTGTATAGGGGTGAGCAGTTCTTC.

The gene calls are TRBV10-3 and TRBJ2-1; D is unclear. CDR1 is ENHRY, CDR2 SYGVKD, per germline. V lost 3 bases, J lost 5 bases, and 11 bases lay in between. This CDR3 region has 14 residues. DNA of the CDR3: TGTGCCATCAGTGATAGGCAGGTCCACAATGAGCAGTTCTTC. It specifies CAISDRQVHNEQFF.

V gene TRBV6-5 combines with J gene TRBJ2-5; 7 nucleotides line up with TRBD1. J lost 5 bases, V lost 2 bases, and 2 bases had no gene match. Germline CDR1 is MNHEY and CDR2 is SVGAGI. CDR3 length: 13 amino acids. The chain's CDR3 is CASSYRGRETQYF. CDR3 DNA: TGTGCCAGCAGTTACAGGGGGCGGGAGACCCAGTACTTC.

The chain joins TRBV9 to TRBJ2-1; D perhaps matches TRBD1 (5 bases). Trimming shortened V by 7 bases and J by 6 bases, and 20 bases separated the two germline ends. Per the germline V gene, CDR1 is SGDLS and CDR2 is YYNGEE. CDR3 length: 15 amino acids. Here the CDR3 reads CASQAHEVRGNEQFF. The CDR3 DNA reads TGTGCCAGCCAAGCGCACGAGGTTAGGGGCAATGAGCAGTTCTTC.

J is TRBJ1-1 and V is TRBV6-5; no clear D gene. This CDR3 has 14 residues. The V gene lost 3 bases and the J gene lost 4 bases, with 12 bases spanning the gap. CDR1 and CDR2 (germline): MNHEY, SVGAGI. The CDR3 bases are TGTGCCAGCAGTTATGATGAGCGAGGCACTGAAGCTTTCTTT. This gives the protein CASSYDERGTEAFF.

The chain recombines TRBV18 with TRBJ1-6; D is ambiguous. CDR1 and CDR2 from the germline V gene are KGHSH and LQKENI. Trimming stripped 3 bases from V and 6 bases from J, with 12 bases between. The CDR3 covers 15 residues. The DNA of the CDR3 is TGTGCCAGCTCACCCACGGGTCAGTTTAATTCACCCCTCCACTTT. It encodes CASSPTGQFNSPLHF.

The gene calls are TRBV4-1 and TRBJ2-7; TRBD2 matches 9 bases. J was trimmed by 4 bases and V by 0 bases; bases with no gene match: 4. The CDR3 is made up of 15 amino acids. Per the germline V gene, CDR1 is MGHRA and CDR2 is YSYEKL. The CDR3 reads CASSQDGSGRYEQYF. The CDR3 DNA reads TGCGCCAGCAGCCAAGATGGTAGCGGGAGATACGAGCAGTACTTC.